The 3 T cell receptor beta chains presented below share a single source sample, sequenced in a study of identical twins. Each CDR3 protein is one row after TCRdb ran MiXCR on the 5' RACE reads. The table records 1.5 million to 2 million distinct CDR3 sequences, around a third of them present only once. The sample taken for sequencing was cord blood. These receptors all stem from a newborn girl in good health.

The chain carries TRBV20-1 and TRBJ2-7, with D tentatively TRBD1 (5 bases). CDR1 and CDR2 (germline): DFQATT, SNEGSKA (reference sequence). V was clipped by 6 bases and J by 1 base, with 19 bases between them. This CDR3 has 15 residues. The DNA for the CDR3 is TGCAGTGCCCACCAACAGGCCTATCTGTCCTACGAGCAGTACTTC. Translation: CSAHQQAYLSYEQYF.

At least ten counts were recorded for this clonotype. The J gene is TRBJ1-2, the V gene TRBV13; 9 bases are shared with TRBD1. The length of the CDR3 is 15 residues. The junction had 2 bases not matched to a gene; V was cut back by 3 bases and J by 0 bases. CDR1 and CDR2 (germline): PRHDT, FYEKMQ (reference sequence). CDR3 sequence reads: CASSFGTGSNYGYTF. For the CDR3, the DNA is TGTGCCAGCAGCTTTGGGACAGGGTCTAACTATGGCTACACCTTC.

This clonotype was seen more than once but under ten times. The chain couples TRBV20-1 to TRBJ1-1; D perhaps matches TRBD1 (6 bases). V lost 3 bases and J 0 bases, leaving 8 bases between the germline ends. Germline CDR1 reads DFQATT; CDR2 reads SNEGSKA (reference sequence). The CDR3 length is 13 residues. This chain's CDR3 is CSARGALNTEAFF. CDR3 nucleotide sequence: TGCAGTGCTAGGGGGGCCCTGAACACTGAAGCTTTCTTT.